Following are 10 T cell receptor beta chains from one sample sequenced in a study of identical twins. A single record per CDR3 protein comes from TCRdb applying MiXCR to the 5' RACE reads. This sample has 500,000 to 550,000 distinct CDR3 sequences, with around 20% found just once. This sample also belongs to another study, concerning yellow fever vaccine responses in identical twins.

Source material: CD4+ T cells sorted from blood. These receptors all stem from a woman between 18 and 30 years old in good health.

The chain uses TRBV24-1 and TRBJ2-2; D is possibly TRBD2 (6 bases). The CDR3 covers 17 residues. V was trimmed by 4 bases and J by 5 bases, leaving 19 bases between them. Per the germline V gene, CDR1 is KGHDR and CDR2 is SFDVKD. CDR3 amino acids: CATSDFRGTVRTGELFF. CDR3 DNA: TGTGCCACCAGTGACTTCCGGGGGACCGTGCGGACCGGGGAGCTGTTTTTT.

The V and J genes are TRBV18 and TRBJ1-2; TRBD1 matches at 7 bases. Unmatched junction bases numbered 10, after V lost 3 bases and J lost 3 bases. Germline V gives CDR1 KGHSH, CDR2 LQKENI. The CDR3 covers 16 residues. In nucleotides, the CDR3 is TGTGCCAGCTCACCCAACCTCGACAGGGCCCACTATGGCTACACCTTC. Its translation: CASSPNLDRAHYGYTF.

This sequence joins TRBV12-3 or TRBV12-4 and TRBJ2-1; D gene uncertain. CDR3 length: 13 residues. The germline V and J ends were trimmed by 3 bases and 5 bases, with 8 bases remaining between them. CDR3 bases: TGTGCCAGCAGTTTCACCCGCAACAATGAGCAGTTCTTC. Translating it yields CASSFTRNNEQFF.

The V gene is TRBV7-2, the J gene TRBJ1-2; no clear D. The V and J ends lost 2 bases and 4 bases respectively, with 5 bases between them. Germline V gives CDR1 SGHTA, CDR2 FQGNSA. This CDR3 comprises 12 residues. The CDR3, as DNA: TGTGCCAGCAGCTTAATTCCCTATGGCTACACCTTC. It translates to CASSLIPYGYTF.

The rearrangement links TRBV3-1 to TRBJ1-6, with 9 nucleotides matching TRBD1. The V gene end was trimmed by 2 bases and the J gene end by 4 bases; junction bases not matched to a gene: 6. Per germline, CDR1 LGHDT and CDR2 YNNKEL (reference sequence). The CDR3 extends over 17 amino acids. In nucleotides, the CDR3 is TGTGCCAGCAGCCAACGACCAGGGACAGGGTATAATTCACCCCTCCACTTT. Translation: CASSQRPGTGYNSPLHF.

In its sample, this clonotype was seen many times. The chain recombines TRBV7-6 with TRBJ1-6; TRBD1 matches 9 bases. V lost 3 bases to trimming and J lost 7 bases; unmatched junction nucleotides: 4. The CDR3 has 15 residues. Germline lookup yields CDR1 SGHVS and CDR2 FNYEAQ. DNA for the CDR3: TGTGCCAGCAGCTTGGGACAGGGCAGGAATTCACCCCTCCACTTT. Protein: CASSLGQGRNSPLHF.

The chain recombines TRBV13 with TRBJ2-2, with 8 bases lining up with TRBD2. The J segment lost 3 bases and the V segment lost 5 bases, leaving 11 bases of the junction unmatched. This CDR3 is built from 17 residues. Germline CDR1 PRHDT, CDR2 FYEKMQ (reference sequence). CDR3 sequence reads: CASSLTSGRRDTGELFF. The CDR3 DNA is TGTGCCAGCAGCCTCACAAGCGGGAGACGGGACACCGGGGAGCTGTTTTTT.

The rearrangement joins TRBV7-6 to TRBJ2-5; TRBD2 is a possible D gene (5 bases). Per germline, CDR1 SGHVS and CDR2 FNYEAQ. Deletions cut 4 bases from V and 4 bases from J, with 10 bases between. The CDR3 length is 13 residues. The CDR3 loop reads CASSSGLSETQYF. CDR3 DNA sequence: TGTGCCAGCAGCTCCGGACTGTCAGAGACCCAGTACTTC.

A few counts support this clonotype. CDR3 sequence (DNA): TGTGCCAGCAGTTTTTTTAACACACGATTTGGCACTGAAGCTTTCTTT. As protein: CASSFFNTRFGTEAFF. This chain connects TRBV12-3 or TRBV12-4 to TRBJ1-1; no reliable D call. V dropped 3 bases and J dropped 4 bases, with 18 bases sitting between them. CDR3 size: 16 residues.

This CDR3 is CASRARDRHYNEQFF. CDR3 bases: TGTGCCAGCAGGGCCCGGGACAGACACTACAATGAGCAGTTCTTC. V gene TRBV12-3 or TRBV12-4 combines with J gene TRBJ2-1, with 7 bases identical to TRBD1. The J segment lost 3 bases and the V segment lost 6 bases, leaving 8 bases of the junction unmatched. The CDR3 consists of 15 residues.